These 14 T cell receptor beta chains were all obtained from the same sample, sequenced in a study of T-cell memory formation after mild COVID-19 (dated by TCRdb to 2020 to 2022). Receptor amplification or capture employed 5' RACE. The sequencer was an Illumina NovaSeq 6000. The raw public reads went through TCRdb reprocessing: fastp at Q25, MiXCR clone calling, in-frame beta chains kept. Under each unique CDR3 protein, matching rows form one entry showing the most common genes and DNA. Here the sample has around 150,000 distinct CDR3 sequences; about 14% occur a single time. Together, the top ten hold 13% to 15% of the sample. The material sequenced was PBMCs or a T cell subset sorted from them (not recorded which). The receptors stem from an adult woman who had mild COVID-19 (a few samples of this study predate the infection). The sample titles of this study are shuffled in the database, so cell type and time point are left out; the donor was told from shared clones.

V gene TRBV19 combines with J gene TRBJ2-7, with 14 nucleotides matching TRBD2. The CDR3 extends over 16 amino acids. Germline CDR1 reads LNHDA; CDR2 reads SQIVND (reference sequence). Losses at the gene ends were 5 bases for V and 2 bases for J; bases not matched to a gene: 5. The CDR3 region has the DNA TGTGCCAGTAGTCCGCGGACTAGCGGGAGGCCCTACGAGCAGTACTTC. As protein: CASSPRTSGRPYEQYF.

The chain combines TRBV7-9 with TRBJ2-1; 11 bases align to TRBD1. The CDR3 sequence is 13 residues long. CDR1 is SEHNR, CDR2 FQNEAQ, per germline (reference sequence). The junction had 2 bases not matched to a gene; V was cut back by 5 bases and J by 8 bases. This chain's CDR3 is CASSRTGGHEQFF. In nucleotides, the CDR3 is TGTGCCAGCAGCCGGACAGGGGGCCATGAGCAGTTCTTC.

The rearrangement uses TRBV20-1 and TRBJ2-5, with D hard to call. Germline V gene sequence: CDR1 DFQATT, CDR2 SNEGSKA (reference sequence). The ends were cut back, 1 base at V and 5 bases at J, with 11 bases in the middle. The CDR3 spans 13 residues. The chain's CDR3 is CSARVNELETQYF. DNA for the CDR3: TGCAGTGCTAGAGTGAACGAACTCGAGACCCAGTACTTC.

This clonotype was observed a handful of times. V is TRBV12-5 and J is TRBJ2-1; perhaps D is TRBD1 or TRBD2 (5 bases each). V lost 7 bases, J lost 1 base, and 11 bases lay in between. There are 14 residues in the CDR3. Germline lookup yields CDR1 LGHNT and CDR2 FRNRAP. CDR3 loop: CASDLGVSYNEQFF. The CDR3 DNA reads TGTGCTAGTGACTTGGGGGTATCCTACAATGAGCAGTTCTTC. Filled out from reference TRBV12-5 and TRBJ2-1, the complete variable domain reads DARVTQTPRHKVTEMGQEVTMRCQPILGHNTVFWYRQTMMQGLELLAYFRNRAPLDDSGMPKDRFSAEMPDATLATLKIQPSEPRDSAVYFCASDLGVSYNEQFFGPGTRLTVL.

This clonotype came up a few times. The rearrangement links TRBV6-2 or TRBV6-3 to TRBJ2-3; 8 nucleotides match TRBD2. V was clipped by 5 bases and J by 4 bases; unmatched bases: 11. The CDR3 loop spans 16 amino acids. Germline CDR1 is MNHEY and CDR2 is SVGEGT. DNA for the CDR3: TGTGCCAGCAGTCGAACTCCGGGACTAGGGGCAGATACGCAGTATTTT. It yields the protein CASSRTPGLGADTQYF.

The J gene is TRBJ2-7, the V gene TRBV9; no reliable D call. The V and J ends lost 2 bases and 0 bases respectively, with 9 bases between them. This CDR3 is built from 14 residues. The germline V gene encodes CDR1 SGDLS and CDR2 YYNGEE. CDR3 DNA: TGTGCCAGCAGCGTTTACTCTTCCTCCTACGAGCAGTACTTC. Translation: CASSVYSSSYEQYF.

The table lists this clonotype with a few counts. The chain combines TRBV5-1 with TRBJ1-1; no firm D call. Germline CDR1 and CDR2: SGHRS and YFSETQ. With 0 bases removed from V and 0 bases from J, the gap between germline ends came to 6 bases. This CDR3 has 14 residues. In DNA form, the CDR3 reads TGCGCCAGCAGCTTGGTGGGGTTGAACACTGAAGCTTTCTTT. Encoded protein: CASSLVGLNTEAFF.

This clonotype was observed a few times. The V call is TRBV2, the J call TRBJ1-2; D gene uncertain. V was shortened by 4 bases and J by 5 bases, with 14 bases between the two germline ends. Germline assignment: CDR1 SNHLY and CDR2 FYNNEI. The CDR3 has 14 residues. The CDR3 is CASSVRTQAYGYTF. The CDR3 nucleotides read TGTGCCAGCAGTGTTAGAACCCAGGCGTATGGCTACACCTTC.

This clonotype showed up just a few times. The V and J genes are TRBV12-3 or TRBV12-4 and TRBJ2-7; D may be TRBD1 (6 bases). The germline V and J ends were trimmed by 6 bases and 6 bases, with 18 bases remaining between them. This CDR3 has 14 amino acids. The DNA of the CDR3 is TGTGCCAGCAGCGCCGACAGGAAAGGGCTCGAGCAGTACTTC. Translated, it gives CASSADRKGLEQYF.

This clonotype was counted between two and nine times. This sequence joins TRBV23-1 and TRBJ2-3; D might be TRBD1 (6 bases). TRBV23-1 is noted as an ORF with a role that remains uncertain. There are 17 residues in the CDR3. The ends were cut back, 0 bases at V and 7 bases at J, with 20 bases in the middle. CDR3 sequence (DNA): TGCGCCAGCAGTCAATCTTGGGGGCGCAGGGACCCCCATACGCAGTATTTT. Its translation is CASSQSWGRRDPHTQYF.

This clonotype has at least ten counts. Here the CDR3 reads CASSFSGWMGLAGYNEQFF. The CDR3 DNA reads TGTGCCAGCAGCTTCAGCGGGTGGATGGGGCTAGCGGGGTACAATGAGCAGTTCTTC. The chain carries TRBV5-4 and TRBJ2-1; 9 bases map to TRBD2. V lost 2 bases and J lost 4; bases outside the gene matches: 16. CDR1 and CDR2 from the germline V gene are SGHNT and YYREEE (reference sequence). There are 19 residues in the CDR3.

CDR3 nucleotides: TGTGCCAGCATTCCCTCGGGGCATAGCAATCAGCCCCAGCATTTT. It translates to CASIPSGHSNQPQHF. The chain combines TRBV12-3 or TRBV12-4 with TRBJ1-5; TRBD1 might be the D (5 bases). This CDR3 contains 15 residues. V was pared by 7 bases and J by 0 bases, with 13 bases between.

The table lists this clonotype with a few counts. V is TRBV4-2 and J is TRBJ2-5; TRBD2 aligns across 7 bases. V lost 4 bases and J lost 5; bases outside the gene matches: 7. Germline V gene sequence: CDR1 LGHNA, CDR2 YNFKEQ. This CDR3 is 14 amino acids long. This chain's CDR3 is CASSRELAWETQYF. As DNA, the CDR3 is TGTGCCAGCAGCCGGGAACTAGCGTGGGAGACCCAGTACTTC.

The table lists this clonotype with a few counts. V is TRBV24-1 and J is TRBJ2-1; D tentatively reads TRBD1 or TRBD2 (6 bases each). The V and J ends lost 6 bases and 1 base respectively, with 9 bases between them. The CDR3 is made up of 14 amino acids. Germline-derived CDR1 and CDR2 are KGHDR and SFDVKD. CDR3 in amino acids: CATSIGGSYNEQFF. CDR3 nucleotides: TGTGCCACCAGTATAGGGGGGTCCTACAATGAGCAGTTCTTC.